The sample holds many counts of the clone carrying this T cell receptor (beta chain). The data derive from a study of identical twins. TCRdb analysed the 5' RACE reads with MiXCR anew, one entry per CDR3 protein. The sample carries hundreds of thousands of distinct CDR3 sequences, under 10% recorded once. The CDR3 contains 14 residues. V dropped 3 bases and J dropped 8; count of bases not matched to a gene: 5. CDR1 and CDR2 (germline): MDHEN, SYDVKM. Another study also made use of these data, one on yellow fever vaccine responses in identical twins.

Sequenced sample: memory (CD45RO+) T cells sorted from blood. The gene calls are TRBV28 and TRBJ1-4; 8 positions match TRBD1. This TCR was recovered from a woman aged 18-35 years in good health. The CDR3 here is CASSFHRGNEKLFF. The CDR3 DNA sequence: TGTGCCAGCAGTTTCCACAGGGGGAACGAAAAACTGTTTTTT.